Listed here are 27 T cell receptor beta chains from one sample, sequenced in a study of blood T cell repertoires in COVID-19. The table came from immunoSEQ multiplex PCR; TCRdb's copy has only in-frame clones and leaves some out. The profile shows some 160,000 clones, 80% to 85% of them singletons. Sequencing was performed on peripheral blood. The receptors shown here come from a man aged 65 to 79 with active or convalescent COVID-19.

The chain carries TRBV29-1 and TRBJ2-2; perhaps TRBD1 as D (6 bases). V shed 7 bases and J shed 3 bases, with 12 bases lying between them. The germline gives CDR1 SQVTM, CDR2 ANQGSEA. CDR3 length: 13 amino acids. Here the CDR3 reads CSANRVYTGELFF. CDR3 DNA: TGCAGCGCAAACAGGGTATACACCGGGGAGCTGTTTTTT.

This CDR3 is CASSVVQGDTEAFF. For the CDR3, the DNA is TGTGCCAGCAGCGTAGTTCAGGGGGATACTGAAGCTTTCTTT. The chain employs TRBV9 and TRBJ1-1; 7 nucleotides line up with TRBD1. Germline V lookup: CDR1 SGDLS, CDR2 YYNGEE. The CDR3 length is 14 residues. V was clipped by 0 bases and J by 5 bases; unmatched bases: 4.

The rearrangement uses TRBV28 and TRBJ2-1; tentative D call: TRBD1 (6 bases). This CDR3 spans 16 amino acids. Trimming removed 4 bases at V and 0 bases at J, with 13 bases between. Germline CDR1 and CDR2: MDHEN and SYDVKM. CDR3 sequence: CASSSAGASSYNEQFF. The CDR3 DNA follows: TGTGCCAGCAGTTCGGCAGGGGCCAGCTCCTACAATGAGCAGTTCTTC.

V gene TRBV2 combines with J gene TRBJ1-3, with D possibly being TRBD1 (6 bases). This CDR3 has 14 residues. Trimming took off 7 bases at V and 4 bases at J, with 14 bases between the two ends. Germline CDR1 reads SNHLY; CDR2 reads FYNNEI. CDR3 DNA sequence: TGTGCCAGCAAAAACAGGGATTACGGAAACACCATATATTTT. Protein: CASKNRDYGNTIYF.

The genes are TRBV7-2 and TRBJ1-2, with 11 bases identical to TRBD1. The CDR3 is 17 residues long. Germline loops: CDR1 SGHTA, CDR2 FQGNSA. Trimming at V came to 1 base and at J to 2 bases, leaving 6 bases not matched to a gene. The CDR3 nucleotides are TGTGCCAGCAGCTTAGGGACAGGGGGCTTCCAAAACTATGGCTACACCTTC. Amino acids: CASSLGTGGFQNYGYTF.

This chain uses TRBV19 with TRBJ1-5; unclear D gene. The germline CDR1 and CDR2 sequences are LNHDA and SQIVND (reference sequence). The CDR3 totals 12 residues. The V and J ends lost 7 bases and 5 bases respectively, with 9 bases between them. CDR3 nucleotides: TGTGCCAGTACCATAAGAGATCAGCCCCAGCATTTT. It yields the protein CASTIRDQPQHF.

This chain joins TRBV2 and TRBJ2-5, with 8 bases identical to TRBD2. This CDR3 is 13 amino acids long. CDR1 and CDR2 from the germline V gene are SNHLY and FYNNEI. V lost 6 bases and J lost 5; bases outside the gene matches: 5. CDR3 region: CASSGGVGETQYF. For the CDR3, the DNA is TGTGCCAGCAGCGGGGGGGTAGGGGAGACCCAGTACTTC.

This rearrangement joins TRBV7-9 to TRBJ2-1; 11 bases agree with TRBD1. V lost 5 bases to trimming and J lost 5 bases; unmatched junction nucleotides: 8. CDR1 is SEHNR and CDR2 is FQNEAQ in the germline V gene (reference sequence). There are 16 residues in the CDR3. CDR3 nucleotide sequence: TGTGCCAGCAGCCGAACCGGGACAGGGGGAAACAATGAGCAGTTCTTC. Translating gives CASSRTGTGGNNEQFF.

This chain connects TRBV19 to TRBJ1-5, with 7 bases fitting TRBD1. The germline CDR1 and CDR2 sequences are LNHDA and SQIVND (reference sequence). The CDR3 extends over 16 amino acids. Trimming at V came to 2 bases and at J to 2 bases, leaving 6 bases not matched to a gene. The chain's CDR3 is CASSIPGTDRNQPQHF. The CDR3 coding sequence is TGTGCCAGTAGTATACCCGGGACAGACCGCAATCAGCCCCAGCATTTT.

The CDR3 loop is CASNPAGTGELFF. The CDR3 bases are TGTGCCAGCAACCCAGCGGGCACCGGGGAGCTGTTTTTT. The genes are TRBV2 and TRBJ2-2, with a possible D match to TRBD2 (6 bases). V dropped 7 bases and J dropped 4 bases, with 10 bases sitting between them. The CDR3 runs to 13 residues. Germline CDR1 and CDR2: SNHLY and FYNNEI.

V gene TRBV7-2 combines with J gene TRBJ1-3; D not resolved. The CDR3 has 14 amino acids. With 6 bases removed from V and 2 bases from J, the gap between germline ends came to 11 bases. Germline CDR1 and CDR2: SGHTA and FQGNSA. The CDR3 nucleotides read TGTGCCAGCAGGGGTGCAGGCACTGGAAACACCATATATTTT. It is translated as CASRGAGTGNTIYF.

The DNA of the CDR3 is TGTGCCAGCAGCCTGCACCCACTAGCAGCTAGCACAGATACGCAGTATTTT. Translated, it gives CASSLHPLAASTDTQYF. The chain joins TRBV7-3 to TRBJ2-3; D may be TRBD2 (6 bases). Germline V CDR1 and CDR2: SGHTA, FQGTGA. Trimming pared 5 bases from V and 0 bases from J, leaving 18 bases between. The CDR3 has 17 amino acids.

The J gene is TRBJ2-7, the V gene TRBV5-1; the match to TRBD2 covers 9 bases. Per germline, CDR1 SGHRS and CDR2 YFSETQ. V gave up 2 bases and J gave up 2 bases; unmatched junction bases: 8. The CDR3 extends over 16 amino acids. Written as DNA, the CDR3 is TGCGCCAGCAGCTTAGCCCTGGCGGGAGGGCCCTACGAGCAGTACTTC. It translates to CASSLALAGGPYEQYF.

The chain joins TRBV5-1 to TRBJ2-7; a weak D match, TRBD2 (5 bases). V was pared by 4 bases and J by 0 bases, with 14 bases between. Germline V gene lookup returns CDR1 SGHRS and CDR2 YFSETQ. The CDR3 length is 15 residues. Written as DNA, the CDR3 is TGCGCCAGCAGCGCAACCGGGATGAGCTCCTACGAGCAGTACTTC. Amino acid sequence: CASSATGMSSYEQYF.

The rearrangement links TRBV15 to TRBJ2-4; 9 bases fit TRBD2. With 5 bases clipped from V and 4 bases from J, the junction kept 9 bases outside the gene matches. Germline V CDR1 and CDR2: LNHNV, YYDKDF (reference sequence). The CDR3 sequence is 16 residues long. CDR3 sequence: CATSRGGGAQKNIQYF. The CDR3 DNA is TGTGCCACCAGCCGAGGCGGGGGGGCTCAAAAAAACATTCAGTACTTC. Using reference TRBV15 and TRBJ2-4 for the parts outside the CDR3, the full variable domain is DAMVIQNPRYQVTQFGKPVTLSCSQTLNHNVMYWYQQKSSQAPKLLFHYYDKDFNNEADTPDNFQSRRPNTSFCFLDIRSPGLGDTAMYLCATSRGGGAQKNIQYFGAGTRLSVL.

The chain has TRBV10-3 and TRBJ1-2; the D gene is possibly TRBD1 (5 bases). CDR1 ENHRY and CDR2 SYGVKD come from the germline V gene. CDR3 length: 14 residues. V lost 3 bases to trimming and J lost 3 bases, with 11 bases between them. The CDR3 protein is CAISDPTVYYGYTF. The CDR3 DNA is TGTGCCATCAGTGACCCGACAGTCTACTATGGCTACACCTTC.

A word on this clone: At one boundary the junction diverges from the germline segment, which might be a read error. The gene calls are TRBV9 and TRBJ2-1; 8 bases are a match to TRBD1. CDR1 is SGDLS and CDR2 is YYNGEE in the germline V gene. The CDR3 length is 13 residues. CDR3: CASSVADRDRRIF. The DNA of the CDR3 is TGTGCCAGCAGCGTAGCGGACCGGGACAGGAGGATCTTC.

This clone was counted at least ten times. The chain couples TRBV7-2 to TRBJ1-2; TRBD1 aligns across 8 bases. Per the germline V gene, CDR1 is SGHTA and CDR2 is FQGNSA. The CDR3 totals 13 residues. Trimming took 4 bases from V and 5 from J; bases not matched to a gene: 3. The CDR3 DNA reads TGTGCCAGCAGCTCAGGACAGGGATATGGCTACACCTTC. Its protein product is CASSSGQGYGYTF.

The V and J genes are TRBV12-3 or TRBV12-4 and TRBJ1-6; D remains unclear. The V gene lost 5 bases and the J gene lost 11 bases, with 10 bases spanning the gap. The CDR3 spans 12 residues. The CDR3 DNA sequence: TGTGCCAGCAGTCTCTTTACTCCACCCCTCCACTTT. It specifies CASSLFTPPLHF.

This clone has only one observation. V usage is TRBV6-2 or TRBV6-3 and J usage is TRBJ2-4, with 10 bases aligning to TRBD1. Germline V gene data show CDR1 as MNHEY and CDR2 as SVGEGT. The junction had 2 bases not matched to a gene; V was cut back by 2 bases and J by 4 bases. The CDR3 spans 15 residues. CDR3 loop: CASSYGDRGKNIQYF. CDR3 bases: TGTGCCAGCAGTTACGGGGACAGGGGAAAAAACATTCAGTACTTC.

This clone was detected many times. The V gene is TRBV7-9, the J gene TRBJ1-4; TRBD1 might be the D (6 bases). From germline, CDR1 is SEHNR and CDR2 FQNEAQ (reference sequence). The CDR3 is 13 amino acids. Trimming took 9 bases from V and 6 from J, leaving 14 bases between them. Here the CDR3 DNA reads TGTGCCAGTTCGAGGGGGTTTTATGAAAAACTGTTTTTT. Encoded protein: CASSRGFYEKLFF. Filled out from reference TRBV7-9 and TRBJ1-4, the complete variable domain reads DTGVSQNPRHKITKRGQNVTFRCDPISEHNRLYWYRQTLGQGPEFLTYFQNEAQLEKSRLLSDRFSAERPKGSFSTLEIQRTEQGDSAMYLCASSRGFYEKLFFGSGTQLSVL.

The chain carries TRBV28 and TRBJ2-7; 12 nucleotides agree with TRBD2. The CDR3 has 14 amino acids. Germline V gene lookup returns CDR1 MDHEN and CDR2 SYDVKM. J lost 8 bases, V lost 6 bases, and 8 bases had no gene match. The CDR3 sequence is CASRVPSGRAKQYF. CDR3 DNA: TGTGCCAGCAGGGTCCCTAGCGGGAGGGCGAAGCAGTACTTC.

This clone has just one count. This chain connects TRBV10-2 to TRBJ1-5; possibly TRBD1 for D (5 bases). This CDR3 is 13 amino acids long. Per germline, CDR1 WSHSY and CDR2 SAAADI. V lost 7 bases and J 3 bases, leaving 10 bases between the germline ends. CDR3 coding DNA: TGCGCCAGCATGACAGCCTACAATCAGCCCCAGCATTTT. The encoded protein is CASMTAYNQPQHF.

The chain has TRBV25-1 and TRBJ2-7; perhaps TRBD1 as D (5 bases). The CDR3 totals 15 residues. In germline, CDR1 is MGHDK, CDR2 SYGVNS. Trimming pared 6 bases from V and 0 bases from J, leaving 15 bases between. CDR3 in amino acids: CASRGLMGLSYEQYF. For the CDR3, the DNA is TGTGCCAGCAGGGGGTTGATGGGGCTCTCCTACGAGCAGTACTTC.

V gene TRBV7-9 combines with J gene TRBJ2-2; 12 nucleotides line up with TRBD1. V was pared by 0 bases and J by 8 bases, with 4 bases of the junction left unmatched. The CDR3 extends over 16 amino acids. Germline CDR1 is SEHNR and CDR2 is FQNEAQ (reference sequence). The CDR3 reads CASSLAGTGGSGELFF. CDR3 in DNA: TGTGCCAGCAGCTTAGCGGGGACAGGGGGCTCTGGGGAGCTGTTTTTT.

This chain joins TRBV5-1 and TRBJ2-7, with D possibly TRBD2 on 5 matching bases. V was clipped by 1 base and J by 5 bases, with 13 bases between them. In germline, CDR1 is SGHRS, CDR2 YFSETQ. This CDR3 comprises 14 residues. The CDR3 region has the DNA TGCGCCAGCAGCTTGAGGAAGCCCGGGGACGAGCAGTACTTC. As protein: CASSLRKPGDEQYF.

The rearrangement links TRBV27 to TRBJ2-5, with 11 bases aligning to TRBD2. CDR1 is MNHEY, CDR2 SMNVEV, per germline (reference sequence). V trimming: 2 bases; J trimming: 10 bases; junction bases outside the gene matches: 6. The CDR3 totals 14 residues. In DNA, the CDR3 is TGTGCCAGCAGTTTAACCCGCGGACTAGCGGGCCAGTACTTC. Translating it yields CASSLTRGLAGQYF.